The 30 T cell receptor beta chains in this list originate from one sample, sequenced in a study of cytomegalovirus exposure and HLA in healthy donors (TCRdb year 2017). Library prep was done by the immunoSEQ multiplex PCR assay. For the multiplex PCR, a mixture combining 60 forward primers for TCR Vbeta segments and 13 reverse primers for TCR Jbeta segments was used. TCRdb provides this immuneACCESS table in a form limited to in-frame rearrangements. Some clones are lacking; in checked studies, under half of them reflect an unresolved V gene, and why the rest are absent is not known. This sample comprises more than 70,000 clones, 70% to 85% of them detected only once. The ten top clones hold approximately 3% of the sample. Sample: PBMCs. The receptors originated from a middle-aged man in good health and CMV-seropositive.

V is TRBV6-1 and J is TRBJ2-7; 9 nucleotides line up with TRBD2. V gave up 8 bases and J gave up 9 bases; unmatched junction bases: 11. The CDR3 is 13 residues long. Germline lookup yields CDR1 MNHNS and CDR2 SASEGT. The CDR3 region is CASSTSGLRWQYF. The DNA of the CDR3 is TGTGCCAGCTCGACTAGCGGTTTACGATGGCAGTACTTC.

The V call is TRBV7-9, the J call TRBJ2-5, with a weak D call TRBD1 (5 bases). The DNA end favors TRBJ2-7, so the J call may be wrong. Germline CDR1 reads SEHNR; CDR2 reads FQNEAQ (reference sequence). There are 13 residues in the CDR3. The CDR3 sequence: CATQGVSSYEQYF. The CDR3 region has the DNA TGTGCCACCCAGGGCGTTTCTTCCTACGAGCAGTACTTC.

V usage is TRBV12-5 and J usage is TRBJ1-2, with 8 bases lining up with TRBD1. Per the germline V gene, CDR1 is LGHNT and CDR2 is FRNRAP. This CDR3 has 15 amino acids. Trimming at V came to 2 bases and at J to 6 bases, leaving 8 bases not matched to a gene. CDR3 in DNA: TGTGCTAGTGGTTTGAGGGTCGCAGGGGGCCATGGCTACACCTTC. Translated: CASGLRVAGGHGYTF.

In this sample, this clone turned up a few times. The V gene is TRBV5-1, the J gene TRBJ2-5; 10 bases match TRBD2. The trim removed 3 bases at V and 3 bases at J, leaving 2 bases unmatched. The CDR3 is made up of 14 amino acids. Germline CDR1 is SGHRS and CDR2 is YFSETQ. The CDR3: CASSWGTSEETQYF. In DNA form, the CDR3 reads TGCGCCAGCAGCTGGGGGACTAGCGAAGAGACCCAGTACTTC.

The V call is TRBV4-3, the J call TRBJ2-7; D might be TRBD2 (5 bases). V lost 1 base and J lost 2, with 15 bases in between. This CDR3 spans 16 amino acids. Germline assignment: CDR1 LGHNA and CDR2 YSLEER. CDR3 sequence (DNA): TGCGCCAGCAGCCAAGGAATGCGGGCAGGAGCCTACGAGCAGTACTTC. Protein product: CASSQGMRAGAYEQYF.

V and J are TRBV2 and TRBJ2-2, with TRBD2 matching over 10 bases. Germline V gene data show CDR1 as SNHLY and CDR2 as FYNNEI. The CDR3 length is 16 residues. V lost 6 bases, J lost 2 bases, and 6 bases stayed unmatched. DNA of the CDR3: TGTGCCAGCAGCGTAAGGACTAGCGGAAACACCGGGGAGCTGTTTTTT. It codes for CASSVRTSGNTGELFF.

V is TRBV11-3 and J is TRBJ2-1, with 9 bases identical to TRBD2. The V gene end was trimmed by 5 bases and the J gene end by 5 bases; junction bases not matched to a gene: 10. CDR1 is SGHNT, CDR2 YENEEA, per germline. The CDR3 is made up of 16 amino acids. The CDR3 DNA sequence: TGTGCCAGCAGCCCCCGGGTTAGCGGGGGCAACAATGAGCAGTTCTTC. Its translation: CASSPRVSGGNNEQFF.

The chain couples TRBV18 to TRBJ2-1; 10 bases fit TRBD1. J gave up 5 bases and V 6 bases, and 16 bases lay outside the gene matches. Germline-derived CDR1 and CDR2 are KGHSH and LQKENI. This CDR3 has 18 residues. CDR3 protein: CASSPGQGTRKGNNEQFF. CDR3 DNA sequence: TGTGCCAGCTCGCCGGGACAGGGGACTCGGAAGGGAAACAATGAGCAGTTCTTC.

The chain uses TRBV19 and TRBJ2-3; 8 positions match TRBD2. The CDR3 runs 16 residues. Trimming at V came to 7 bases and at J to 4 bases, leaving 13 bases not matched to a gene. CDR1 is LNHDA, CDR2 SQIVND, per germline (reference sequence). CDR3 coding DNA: TGTGCCAGTAAAGCACGCCCAGCGGGAGTTCCAGATACGCAGTATTTT. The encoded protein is CASKARPAGVPDTQYF.

This chain's CDR3 is CASSVGAPSGPTDTQYF. CDR3 nucleotide sequence: TGTGCCAGCAGTGTGGGGGCGCCTAGTGGCCCCACAGATACGCAGTATTTT. The chain recombines TRBV2 with TRBJ2-3; a weak D match, TRBD1 (6 bases). V was cut by 4 bases and J by 2 bases, with 19 bases left in between. The length of the CDR3 is 17 residues. Germline V gene sequence: CDR1 SNHLY, CDR2 FYNNEI.

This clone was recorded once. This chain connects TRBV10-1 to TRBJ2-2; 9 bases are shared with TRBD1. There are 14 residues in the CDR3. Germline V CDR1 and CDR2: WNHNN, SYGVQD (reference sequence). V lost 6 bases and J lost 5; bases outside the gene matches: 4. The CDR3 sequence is CASRAQGATGELFF. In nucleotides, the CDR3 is TGCGCCAGCAGAGCACAGGGGGCGACCGGGGAGCTGTTTTTT.

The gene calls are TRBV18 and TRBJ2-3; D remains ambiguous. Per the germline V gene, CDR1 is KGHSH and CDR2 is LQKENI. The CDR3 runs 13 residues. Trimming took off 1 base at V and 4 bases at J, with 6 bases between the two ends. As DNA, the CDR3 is TGTGCCAGCTCACCACTACTGGCAGATACGCAGTATTTT. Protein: CASSPLLADTQYF.

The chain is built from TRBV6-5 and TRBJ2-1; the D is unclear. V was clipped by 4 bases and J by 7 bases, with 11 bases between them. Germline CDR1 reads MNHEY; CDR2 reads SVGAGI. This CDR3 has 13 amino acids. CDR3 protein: CASSSARRNEQFF. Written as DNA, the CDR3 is TGTGCCAGCAGTTCGGCTAGAAGAAATGAGCAGTTCTTC.

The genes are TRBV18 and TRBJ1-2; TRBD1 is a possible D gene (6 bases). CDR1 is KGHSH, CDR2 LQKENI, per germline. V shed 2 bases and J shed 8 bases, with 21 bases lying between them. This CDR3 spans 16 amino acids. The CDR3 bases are TGTGCCAGCTCACCAGGGCAGGGGACCCACAATTGGGGCTACACCTTC. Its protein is CASSPGQGTHNWGYTF.

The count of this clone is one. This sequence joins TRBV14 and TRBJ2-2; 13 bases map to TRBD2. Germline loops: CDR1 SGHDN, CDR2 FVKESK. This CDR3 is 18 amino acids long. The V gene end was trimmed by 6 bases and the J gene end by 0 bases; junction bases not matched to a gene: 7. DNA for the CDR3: TGTGCCAGCAGTAGCGGGACTAGCGGGACCGCGAACACCGGGGAGCTGTTTTTT. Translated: CASSSGTSGTANTGELFF.

The CDR3 DNA follows: TGTGCCAGCAGCTTCGTGGGACTAGCGGGAGGCAAACTAGCCAAAAACATTCAGTACTTC. Protein: CASSFVGLAGGKLAKNIQYF. The V and J genes are TRBV11-3 and TRBJ2-4, with TRBD2 matching 15 bases. This CDR3 region has 20 residues. Germline CDR1 reads SGHNT; CDR2 reads YENEEA. J lost 0 bases, V lost 3 bases, and 9 bases had no gene match.

The CDR3 region has the DNA TGTGCCAGCTCACCAGACAATAGCGGGGCCGAGCAGTACTTC. It codes for CASSPDNSGAEQYF. The chain carries TRBV18 and TRBJ2-7; 8 bases fit TRBD2. From germline, CDR1 is KGHSH and CDR2 LQKENI. The J segment lost 6 bases and the V segment lost 2 bases, leaving 6 bases of the junction unmatched. The CDR3 sequence is 14 residues long.

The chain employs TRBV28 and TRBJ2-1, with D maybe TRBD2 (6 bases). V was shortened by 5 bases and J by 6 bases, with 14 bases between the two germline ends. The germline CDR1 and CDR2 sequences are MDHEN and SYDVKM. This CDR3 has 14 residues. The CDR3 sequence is CASSHGTRSNEQFF. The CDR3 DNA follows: TGTGCCAGCAGTCACGGGACTCGAAGCAATGAGCAGTTCTTC.

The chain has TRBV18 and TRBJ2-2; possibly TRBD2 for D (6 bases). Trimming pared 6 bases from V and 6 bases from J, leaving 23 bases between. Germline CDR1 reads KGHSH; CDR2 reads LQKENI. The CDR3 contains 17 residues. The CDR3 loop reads CASSSGIDPSGPGELFF. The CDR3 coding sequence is TGTGCCAGCTCTAGCGGAATCGACCCTTCAGGTCCCGGGGAGCTGTTTTTT.

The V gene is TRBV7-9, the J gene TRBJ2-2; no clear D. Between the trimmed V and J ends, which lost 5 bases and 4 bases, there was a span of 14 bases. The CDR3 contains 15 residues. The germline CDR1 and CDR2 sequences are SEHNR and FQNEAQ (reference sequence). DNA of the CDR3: TGTGCCAGCAGCCCAATGTCGGGTCGCACCGGGGAGCTGTTTTTT. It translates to CASSPMSGRTGELFF.

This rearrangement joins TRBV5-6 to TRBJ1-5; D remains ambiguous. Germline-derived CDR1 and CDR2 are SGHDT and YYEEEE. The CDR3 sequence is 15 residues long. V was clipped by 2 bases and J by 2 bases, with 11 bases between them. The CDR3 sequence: CASSFLGRGNQPQHF. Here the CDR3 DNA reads TGTGCCAGCAGCTTTCTGGGGAGGGGCAATCAGCCCCAGCATTTT.

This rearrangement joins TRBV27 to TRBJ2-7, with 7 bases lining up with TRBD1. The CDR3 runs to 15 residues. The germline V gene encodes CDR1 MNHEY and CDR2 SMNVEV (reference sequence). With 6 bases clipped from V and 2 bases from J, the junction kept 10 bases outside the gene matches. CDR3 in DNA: TGTGCCAGCAGCTCGAGACAGGGATCGGCCTACGAGCAGTACTTC. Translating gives CASSSRQGSAYEQYF.

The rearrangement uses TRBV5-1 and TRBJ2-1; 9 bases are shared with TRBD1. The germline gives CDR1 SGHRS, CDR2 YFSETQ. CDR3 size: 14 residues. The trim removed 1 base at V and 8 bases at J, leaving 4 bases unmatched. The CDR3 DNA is TGCGCCAGCAGCTTGAGGGACAGGGCCCATGAGCAGTTCTTC. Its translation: CASSLRDRAHEQFF.

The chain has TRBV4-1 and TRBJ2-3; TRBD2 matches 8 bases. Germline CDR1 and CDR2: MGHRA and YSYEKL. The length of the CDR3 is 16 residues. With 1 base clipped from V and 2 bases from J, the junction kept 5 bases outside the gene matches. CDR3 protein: CASSQAGRALTDTQYF. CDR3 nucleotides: TGCGCCAGCAGCCAAGCCGGGAGGGCCCTCACAGATACGCAGTATTTT.

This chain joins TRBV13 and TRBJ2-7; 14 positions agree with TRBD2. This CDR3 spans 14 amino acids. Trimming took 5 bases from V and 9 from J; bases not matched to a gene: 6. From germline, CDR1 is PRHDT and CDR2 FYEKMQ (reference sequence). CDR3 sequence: CASSEGLAGEGQYF. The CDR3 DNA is TGTGCCAGCAGCGAGGGACTAGCGGGAGAAGGGCAGTACTTC.

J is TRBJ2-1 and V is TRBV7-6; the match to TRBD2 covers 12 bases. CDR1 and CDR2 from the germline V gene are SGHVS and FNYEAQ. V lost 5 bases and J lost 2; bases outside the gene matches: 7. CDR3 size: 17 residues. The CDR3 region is CASSQRLAGETYNEQFF. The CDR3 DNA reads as TGTGCCAGCAGCCAGAGACTAGCGGGAGAGACCTACAATGAGCAGTTCTTC.

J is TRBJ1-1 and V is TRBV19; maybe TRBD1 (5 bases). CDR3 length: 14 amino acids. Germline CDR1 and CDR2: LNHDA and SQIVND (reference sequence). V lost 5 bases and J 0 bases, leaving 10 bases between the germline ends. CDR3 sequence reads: CASSGRGLNTEAFF. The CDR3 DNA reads TGTGCCAGTAGTGGGAGGGGATTGAACACTGAAGCTTTCTTT.

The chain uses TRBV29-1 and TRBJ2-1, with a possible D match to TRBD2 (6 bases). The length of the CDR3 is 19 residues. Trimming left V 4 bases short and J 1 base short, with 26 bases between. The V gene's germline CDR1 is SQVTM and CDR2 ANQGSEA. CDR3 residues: CSVVVAAGLGLRSYNEQFF. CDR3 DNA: TGCAGCGTTGTCGTGGCGGCGGGGTTGGGACTTCGGTCCTACAATGAGCAGTTCTTC.

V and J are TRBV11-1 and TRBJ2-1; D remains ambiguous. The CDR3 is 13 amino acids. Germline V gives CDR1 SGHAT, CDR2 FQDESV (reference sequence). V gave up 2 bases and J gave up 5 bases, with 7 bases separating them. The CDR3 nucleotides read TGTGCCAGCAGCTTAAGTCAGAACAATGAGCAGTTCTTC. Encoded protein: CASSLSQNNEQFF.

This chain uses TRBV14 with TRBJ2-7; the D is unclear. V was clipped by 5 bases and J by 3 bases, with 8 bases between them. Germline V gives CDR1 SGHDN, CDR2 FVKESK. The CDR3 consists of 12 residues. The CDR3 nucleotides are TGTGCCAGCAGCGCGGCCTACTACGAGCAGTACTTC. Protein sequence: CASSAAYYEQYF.